This T cell receptor beta chain was captured by sequencing in a study of T cell repertoires in cytomegalovirus infection. Study outcomes and limitations: The ex vivo response was dominated by HLA-C-restricted CMV-specific TCR beta clonotypes. Cumulative public TCR beta family frequency identified carriers of CMV plus the relevant HLA.

V was shortened by 2 bases and J by 0 bases, with 8 bases between the two germline ends. This CDR3 is built from 15 residues. Germline V gives CDR1 DFQATT, CDR2 SNEGSKA (reference sequence). A note on this clonotype: Its target is unknown.

TCRdb analysed the reads with MiXCR anew, one entry per CDR3 protein. This table has approximately 250,000 distinct CDR3 sequences, around 8.7% appearing once. The material sequenced was PBMCs. This chain joins TRBV20-1 and TRBJ2-6; D uncertain. The sequence was collected from a human donor in good health (CMV status not recorded). Some clones in this sample may be carry-over from other donors' samples. CDR3 nucleotide sequence: TGCAGTGCTAGAAGGACCCACTCTGGGGCCAACGTCCTGACTTTC. Its translation: CSARRTHSGANVLTF.